This T cell receptor beta chain was identified during a study of yellow fever vaccine responses in identical twins. A single record per CDR3 protein comes from TCRdb applying MiXCR to the RT-PCR reads. The sample yields around 5,300 distinct CDR3 sequences, about nine tenths seen once. A remark on this clonotype: Its antigen is unknown.

Study outcomes and limitations: Twins reportedly appeared to share part of their vaccine T cell response while keeping part individual.

Per the germline V gene, CDR1 is MDHEN and CDR2 is SYDVKM. V lost 2 bases and J 4 bases, leaving 8 bases between the germline ends. The CDR3 runs 14 residues. The source of this sequence is a woman aged 18-29 years who received the yellow fever vaccine. The chain recombines TRBV28 with TRBJ1-4; D is unclear. The source was T cells from blood (PBMCs), unsorted or a sorted subset (not recorded which), collected before or after yellow fever vaccination (not recorded which). CDR3 sequence: CASSLPRLNEKLFF. The CDR3 nucleotides read TGTGCCAGCAGTTTACCCAGGCTTAATGAAAAACTGTTTTTT.